The clone carrying this TCR beta chain was counted many times. Its specificity is unknown. This sample was taken from a study of regulatory T cells in long-lasting Graves disease. Points from the study as a whole: It is possible that accuracy was reduced by the small size of the sample.

Time point here: persistent/refractory GD, antithyroid drugs over 5 years with positive TRAb. PBMC-extracted RNA yielded the TCR library. Peripheral blood, approximately 9 milliliters per patient, was collected in EDTA tubes. The TCR beta library used iRepertoire HTBI primers with Arm-PCR amplification of CDR3. TCRdb fed the multiplex PCR reads into MiXCR, producing one record per CDR3 protein. The sample lists 400,000 to 450,000 distinct CDR3 sequences, roughly a quarter occurring once. CDR3 length: 14 amino acids. The V gene end was trimmed by 6 bases and the J gene end by 5 bases; junction bases not matched to a gene: 4. CDR1 and CDR2 from the germline V gene are MDHEN and SYDVKM.

The sequence derives from a female donor with Graves disease. V gene TRBV28 combines with J gene TRBJ1-6; TRBD1 agrees at 7 bases. Sequencing was performed on peripheral blood mononuclear cells (PBMCs), taken when the disease was refractory, from a patient treated with antithyroid drugs. The CDR3 nucleotides are TGTGCCAGCAGCACGACAGGGAATAATTCACCCCTCCACTTT. It encodes CASSTTGNNSPLHF.